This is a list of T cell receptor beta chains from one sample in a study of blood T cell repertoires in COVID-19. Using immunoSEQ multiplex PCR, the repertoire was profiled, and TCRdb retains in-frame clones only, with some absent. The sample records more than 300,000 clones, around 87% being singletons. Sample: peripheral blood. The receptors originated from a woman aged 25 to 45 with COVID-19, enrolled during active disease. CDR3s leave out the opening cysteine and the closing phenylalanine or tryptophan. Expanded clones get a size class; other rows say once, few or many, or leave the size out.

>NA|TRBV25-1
ASSELGGSSYEQY
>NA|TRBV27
ASSLSGVYEQY
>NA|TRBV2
ASSELTTSRDNEQF
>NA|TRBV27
ASFWAVAGASYNEQF
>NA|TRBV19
ASSWGGNEQF
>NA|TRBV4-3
ASSQRAGFVNEQF
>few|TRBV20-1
SAGKGDTQY
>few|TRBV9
ASSVGMRGKNTEAF
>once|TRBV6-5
ASSYSWQYDNEQF
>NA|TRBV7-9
ASSSGTGGEQY
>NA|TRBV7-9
ASSSTGYTGELF
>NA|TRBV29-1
SVVPSGSVNEQY
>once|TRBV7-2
ASSHRQGSGYT
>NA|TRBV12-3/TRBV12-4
ASSSGGLSEAF
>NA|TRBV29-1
SVERADEEGETQY
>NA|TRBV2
ASRPQTVNTGELF
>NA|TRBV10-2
ASRPLTGLGDEQY
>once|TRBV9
ATGTGANSPLH
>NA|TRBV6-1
ASSEATSGGYEQY
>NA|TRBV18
ASSPRGQGQETQY
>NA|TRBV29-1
SVTERQAYGYT
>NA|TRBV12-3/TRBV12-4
ASLSSTDTQY
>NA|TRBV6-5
ASINREEEQY
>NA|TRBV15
ATSKQGYSNQPQH
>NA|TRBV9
ASSTFDRGTDTQY
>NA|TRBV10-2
ASSLPLAGADTQY
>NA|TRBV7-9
ASSLDASNTEAF
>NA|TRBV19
ASRDRGFTGELF
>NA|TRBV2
ASSEAPRGAGTDTQY
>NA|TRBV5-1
ASSLTTGVDEQF
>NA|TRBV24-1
AIGGGQGGYEQY
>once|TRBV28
ASSLGRGYT
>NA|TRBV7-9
ASSLGTGNNEKLF
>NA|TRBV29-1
SVVVQEGQPQH
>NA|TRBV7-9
ASSLMGQGSGANVLT
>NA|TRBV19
ASGTGVSYEQY
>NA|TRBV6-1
ASSGRGASYNSPLH
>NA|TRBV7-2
ASSPRQGTGDTQY
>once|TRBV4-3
ASSQDSRDEQY
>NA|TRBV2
ASEGGNTEAF
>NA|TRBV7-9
ASSLSGGRQETQY
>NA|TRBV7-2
ASSLVLGPANPLGYT
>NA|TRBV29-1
SASLGTGSSYEQY
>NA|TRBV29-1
SVDSRGRGYT
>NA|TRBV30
AWSVQGWEQY
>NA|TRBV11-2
ASSLLSGRGEQY
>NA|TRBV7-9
ASSLGASGSQETQY
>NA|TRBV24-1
ATSGGLLSYNEQF
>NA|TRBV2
ASSEADRGT
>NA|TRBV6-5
ASRKAGANEKLF
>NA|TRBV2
ASNGLAGWSEQY
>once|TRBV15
ATSREDRGDYEQY
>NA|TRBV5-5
ASSMGTQY
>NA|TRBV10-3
AISEGLRGEKLF
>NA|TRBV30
AWSNTYEQY